One and the same sample provided the 17 T cell receptor beta chains below, sequenced in a study of CD4 T cells in relation to SARS-CoV-2 and coronaviruses. Profiled with immunoSEQ multiplex PCR; TCRdb holds only in-frame clones, not every one. The sample records some 11,000 clones, 87% being singletons. Sequencing was performed on naive CD4+ T cells from PBMCs. Subset indicated: naive CD4+ T cells isolated by negative enrichment. The receptors stem from an adult with COVID-19.

This clone showed up just once. The chain joins TRBV19 to TRBJ1-2, with D uncertain. CDR1 is LNHDA, CDR2 SQIVND, per germline (reference sequence). Trimming stripped 3 bases from V and 1 base from J, with 6 bases between. The CDR3 consists of 13 residues. The CDR3: CASSMNSNYGYTF. CDR3 nucleotides: TGTGCCAGTAGTATGAACAGTAACTATGGCTACACCTTC.

The chain is built from TRBV5-1 and TRBJ2-5, with a possible D match to TRBD2 (5 bases). Trimming took 2 bases from V and 9 from J, leaving 14 bases between them. The germline gives CDR1 SGHRS, CDR2 YFSETQ. The CDR3 is 13 residues long. As DNA, the CDR3 is TGCGCCAGCAGCTTCGGACTCGATGGGTCCCAGTACTTC. Its translation: CASSFGLDGSQYF.

The gene calls are TRBV10-2 and TRBJ2-3, with 9 positions matching TRBD1. The CDR3 length is 15 residues. Per germline, CDR1 WSHSY and CDR2 SAAADI. J was trimmed by 1 base and V by 4 bases; bases with no gene match: 3. The CDR3: CASSGRTGGTDTQYF. The CDR3 DNA is TGCGCCAGCAGTGGGCGGACAGGGGGCACAGATACGCAGTATTTT.

The V gene is TRBV5-4, the J gene TRBJ2-2; D perhaps matches TRBD1 (6 bases). The germline V and J ends were trimmed by 4 bases and 6 bases, with 19 bases remaining between them. CDR3 length equals 16 residues. Germline assignment: CDR1 SGHNT and CDR2 YYREEE (reference sequence). DNA for the CDR3: TGTGCCAGCAGCCTCTTCGCAGGGGCCTCGCCCGGGGAGCTGTTTTTT. This sequence encodes CASSLFAGASPGELFF.

The J gene is TRBJ2-2, the V gene TRBV20-1; D remains ambiguous. This CDR3 has 13 amino acids. The germline V and J ends were trimmed by 3 bases and 0 bases, with 5 bases remaining between them. The V gene's germline CDR1 is DFQATT and CDR2 SNEGSKA (reference sequence). CDR3 sequence reads: CSASLTNTGELFF. CDR3 bases: TGCAGTGCTAGTCTAACGAACACCGGGGAGCTGTTTTTT.

V and J are TRBV4-1 and TRBJ1-1, with D unresolved. The CDR3 runs to 14 residues. Trimming removed 1 base at V and 0 bases at J, with 6 bases between. Germline assignment: CDR1 MGHRA and CDR2 YSYEKL. The CDR3 region has the DNA TGCGCCAGCAGCCAAGTACCCATGAACACTGAAGCTTTCTTT. Amino acids: CASSQVPMNTEAFF.

The V call is TRBV3-1 (or the pseudogene TRBV3-2), the J call TRBJ1-2; TRBD1 agrees at 7 bases. Trimming took 6 bases from V and 4 from J; bases not matched to a gene: 14. The germline V gene encodes CDR1 LGHDT and CDR2 YNNKEL (reference sequence). The CDR3 runs 16 residues. Here the CDR3 DNA reads TGTGCCAGCAGAGGACAGGTCCAACATTTATTCTATGGCTACACCTTC. Its translation: CASRGQVQHLFYGYTF.

V usage is TRBV19 and J usage is TRBJ2-3; the D is unclear. This CDR3 contains 14 residues. V lost 5 bases and J 4 bases, leaving 13 bases between the germline ends. CDR1 is LNHDA and CDR2 is SQIVND in the germline V gene (reference sequence). For the CDR3, the DNA is TGTGCCAGTAGTCCCGTGGGCAGCCCAGATACGCAGTATTTT. It encodes CASSPVGSPDTQYF.

The V and J genes are TRBV18 and TRBJ2-5, with TRBD1 matching over 9 bases. Germline V CDR1 and CDR2: KGHSH, LQKENI. Trimming took 6 bases from V and 4 from J; bases not matched to a gene: 9. This CDR3 contains 15 residues. The CDR3 nucleotides are TGTGCCAGCTCCCAGGGACAGGGAGTCGGAGAGACCCAGTACTTC. Residues: CASSQGQGVGETQYF.

The V call is TRBV28, the J call TRBJ1-4; TRBD1 aligns across 10 bases. The junction had 5 bases not matched to a gene; V was cut back by 5 bases and J by 5 bases. This CDR3 has 15 amino acids. In germline, CDR1 is MDHEN, CDR2 SYDVKM. The CDR3 bases are TGTGCCAGCAGTGTTCCGGGACAGGGGAATGAAAAACTGTTTTTT. It codes for CASSVPGQGNEKLFF. Combining the CDR3 with reference TRBV28 and TRBJ1-4 gives the whole variable domain DVKVTQSSRYLVKRTGEKVFLECVQDMDHENMFWYRQDPGLGLRLIYFSYDVKMKEKGDIPEGYSVSREKKERFSLILESASTNQTSMYLCASSVPGQGNEKLFFGSGTQLSVL.

The V call is TRBV9, the J call TRBJ1-1; 7 positions match TRBD1. The CDR3 has 18 residues. V lost 0 bases and J lost 0; bases outside the gene matches: 11. Germline V CDR1 and CDR2: SGDLS, YYNGEE. CDR3: CASSVEGAGTGLNTEAFF. The CDR3 nucleotides read TGTGCCAGCAGCGTAGAGGGGGCGGGTACAGGGTTGAACACTGAAGCTTTCTTT. The full variable domain, its missing parts supplied by reference TRBV9 and TRBJ1-1, is DSGVTQTPKHLITATGQRVTLRCSPRSGDLSVYWYQQSLDQGLQFLIQYYNGEERAKGNILERFSAQQFPDLHSELNLSSLELGDSALYFCASSVEGAGTGLNTEAFFGQGTRLTVV.

J is TRBJ2-3 and V is TRBV9; D gene uncertain. This CDR3 is 14 amino acids long. Trimming took 0 bases from V and 2 from J, leaving 7 bases between them. Germline V lookup: CDR1 SGDLS, CDR2 YYNGEE. CDR3 nucleotide sequence: TGTGCCAGCAGCGTAGGTAGCTACACAGATACGCAGTATTTT. Translation: CASSVGSYTDTQYF.

This clone has more than one count but fewer than ten. V is TRBV27 and J is TRBJ2-7; 8 bases align to TRBD1. Trimming at V came to 5 bases and at J to 2 bases, leaving 5 bases not matched to a gene. The CDR3 extends over 14 amino acids. The V gene's germline CDR1 is MNHEY and CDR2 SMNVEV (reference sequence). CDR3 loop: CASSQRQGPYEQYF. CDR3 sequence (DNA): TGTGCCAGCAGTCAGCGACAGGGGCCCTACGAGCAGTACTTC.

CDR3 bases: TGTGCCAGCACCCTGGGGGGGCTGAGAGATGATTCACCCCTCCACTTT. The encoded protein is CASTLGGLRDDSPLHF. This chain links TRBV7-9 with TRBJ1-6; perhaps TRBD1 as D (6 bases). CDR3 length: 16 residues. Looked up from germline, CDR1 is SEHNR and CDR2 is FQNEAQ (reference sequence). Trimming shortened V by 7 bases and J by 8 bases, and 21 bases separated the two germline ends. The full variable domain, rest sourced from reference TRBV7-9 and TRBJ1-6, is DTGVSQNPRHKITKRGQNVTFRCDPISEHNRLYWYRQTLGQGPEFLTYFQNEAQLEKSRLLSDRFSAERPKGSFSTLEIQRTEQGDSAMYLCASTLGGLRDDSPLHFGNGTRLTVT.

V gene TRBV29-1 combines with J gene TRBJ1-1; no clear D gene. V lost 6 bases and J lost 1, with 6 bases in between. Germline V gives CDR1 SQVTM, CDR2 ANQGSEA. The CDR3 is made up of 11 amino acids. The CDR3 is CSVLQNTEAFF. The CDR3 nucleotides are TGCAGCGTCCTCCAGAACACTGAAGCTTTCTTT.

This rearrangement joins TRBV7-3 to TRBJ2-2, with 7 bases that match TRBD1. Germline trimming cut 5 bases from V and 1 base from J; bases unmatched to any gene: 4. This CDR3 is built from 15 residues. Germline V CDR1 and CDR2: SGHTA, FQGTGA. CDR3 DNA sequence: TGTGCCAGCAGCACGGACAGGAAGAACACCGGGGAGCTGTTTTTT. This translates into CASSTDRKNTGELFF.

This clone was detected once. The rearrangement joins TRBV7-2 to TRBJ1-3; weak D call: TRBD1 (5 bases). CDR1 is SGHTA and CDR2 is FQGNSA in the germline V gene. This CDR3 is 15 amino acids long. The V end lost 5 bases, the J end lost 1 base, and 12 bases lay between the germline ends. CDR3 sequence reads: CASSARSGSGNTIYF. The DNA of the CDR3 is TGTGCCAGCAGCGCCAGGTCAGGGTCTGGAAACACCATATATTTT.